Listed below are T cell receptor beta chains from one sample, sequenced in a study of blood T cell repertoires in COVID-19. Sequencing used immunoSEQ multiplex PCR; TCRdb keeps in-frame clones, though not all of them. The table includes roughly 80,000 clones, around 81% detected once. What was sequenced was peripheral blood. Source of these receptors: a human donor in a cohort sampled during active COVID-19. Each CDR3 is given with its conserved first and last residue. The order of the fields is D gene, clone size, J gene, V gene, CDR3 DNA, CDR3 protein. A D gene is named only where the DNA matches it firmly. Clone size appears in some rows only: once, few, many, or a class for an expanded clone.

. | once | TRBJ2-1 | TRBV4-2 | TGTGCCAGCAGCCCCTCCGTTGGCTCACCAAGCTCCTACAATGAGCAGTTCTTC | CASSPSVGSPSSYNEQFF
TRBD1 | . | TRBJ2-7 | TRBV6-5 | TGTGCCAGCAGCCCCCGACGGACAGGGGAGAACGAGCAGTACTTC | CASSPRRTGENEQYF
. | . | TRBJ2-3 | TRBV7-8 | TGTGCCAGCAGCCCTCCTAGGCAAGATACGCAGTATTTT | CASSPPRQDTQYF
. | . | TRBJ2-3 | TRBV29-1 | TGCAGCGTCCGGACAGGGAGGGCAGATACGCAGTATTTT | CSVRTGRADTQYF
. | . | TRBJ1-2 | TRBV28 | TGTGCCAGCCTCCTAAACTATGGCTACACCTTC | CASLLNYGYTF
TRBD1 | few | TRBJ1-6 | TRBV5-1 | TGCGCCAGCAGCTTGAGGGCAGGGGGCGCGTCCCTTGGTTCACCCCTCCACTTT | CASSLRAGGASLGSPLHF
. | . | TRBJ1-1 | TRBV18 | TGTGCCAGCCAAGCAGCGGGGGGAGACACTGAAGCTTTCTTT | CASQAAGGDTEAFF
. | once | TRBJ1-3 | TRBV28 | TGTGCCAGCAGCAAACCCTGGCGGAAAGAAAACACCATATATTTT | CASSKPWRKENTIYF
. | once | TRBJ2-7 | TRBV4-1 | TGCGCCAGCAGCCAAGATTTCCCCGACGACGTGTGGAGCGAGCAGTACTTC | CASSQDFPDDVWSEQYF
. | . | TRBJ1-1 | TRBV7-8 | TGTGCCAGCAGCGATAGGGGGGGCGGCACTGAAGCTTTCTTT | CASSDRGGGTEAFF
. | . | TRBJ1-1 | TRBV5-1 | TGCGCCAGCAGCTCTTCAGGGGCCGCGGACACTGAAGCTTTCTTT | CASSSSGAADTEAFF
. | . | TRBJ1-1 | TRBV20-1 | TGCAGTGCTAGGAGCGACAGGGAAGCTTTCTTT | CSARSDREAFF
. | . | TRBJ2-3 | TRBV19 | TGTGCCAGTAGTATGGGGGCGGGGGCCGGAGATACGCAGTATTTT | CASSMGAGAGDTQYF
. | . | TRBJ1-5 | TRBV7-2 | TGTGCCAGCAGCTTAGGAACCGTGAGGCCCCAGCATTTT | CASSLGTVRPQHF
. | . | TRBJ1-2 | TRBV2 | TGTGCCAGCAGTGCCAGGGTGAGTGGCTACACCTTC | CASSARVSGYTF
. | . | TRBJ1-2 | TRBV11-2 | TGTGCCAGCAGCTTAGCAGCGCCCTATGGCTACACCTTC | CASSLAAPYGYTF
. | . | TRBJ1-5 | TRBV7-9 | TGTGCCAGCAGTCAATTTACCTTGACAGCGAATAATCAGCCCCAGCATTTT | CASSQFTLTANNQPQHF
TRBD1 | . | TRBJ1-5 | TRBV16 | TGTGCCAGCAGCCAGGACAGGGGGCATCAGCCCCAGCATTTT | CASSQDRGHQPQHF
. | . | TRBJ2-2 | TRBV14 | TGTGCCAGCAGCCATGGAAGGGCCGGGGCCGGGGAGCTGTTTTTT | CASSHGRAGAGELFF
. | once | TRBJ2-6 | TRBV9 | TGTGCCAGCAACGTAGAAGTAACAGGCGTTAGCTCTGGGGCCAACGTCCTGACTTTC | CASNVEVTGVSSGANVLTF
TRBD1 | . | TRBJ1-1 | TRBV9 | TGTGCCAGCAGCGTAACAGGGGGCACTGAAGCTTTCTTT | CASSVTGGTEAFF
. | once | TRBJ2-3 | TRBV7-2 | TGTGCCAGCAGCTTCGCGACTGCCCGCGGGGTGGATACGCAGTATTTT | CASSFATARGVDTQYF
TRBD1 | . | TRBJ2-6 | TRBV19 | TGTGCCAGTAGTCCCCGGACAGGGACTGGGGCCAACGTCCTGACTTTC | CASSPRTGTGANVLTF
TRBD2 | . | TRBJ2-1 | TRBV12-5 | TGTGCTAGTGGTTCCAGTGATAGCGGGAGGTACAATGAGCAGTTCTTC | CASGSSDSGRYNEQFF
. | once | TRBJ2-7 | TRBV3-1/TRBV3-2 | TGTGCCAGCAGCCAAGTGGGAAGAGGGGGTTCGGGGTACGAGCAGTACTTC | CASSQVGRGGSGYEQYF
TRBD1 | . | TRBJ1-6 | TRBV6-4 | TGTGCCAGCAGTGACTCGACAGGGGGTAATTCACCCCTCCACTTT | CASSDSTGGNSPLHF
TRBD2 | many | TRBJ2-7 | TRBV10-1 | TGCGCCAGCAGTGGCGGGACTAGCGGGAGCAACGAGCAGTACTTC | CASSGGTSGSNEQYF
TRBD2 | . | TRBJ2-3 | TRBV11-2 | TGTGCCAGCAGCCCCAGCGTAAGCGGGGGGTACACAGATACGCAGTATTTT | CASSPSVSGGYTDTQYF
. | . | TRBJ1-1 | TRBV30 | TGTGCCTGGTATGCGGGACGGAGGAACACTGAAGCTTTCTTT | CAWYAGRRNTEAFF
. | . | TRBJ2-7 | TRBV23-1 | TGCGCCAGCAGTCGCCCCCGGGGTAAGCAGTACTTC | CASSRPRGKQYF
. | . | TRBJ2-2 | TRBV27 | TGTGCCAGCACCACAGGGATGAACACCGGGGAGCTGTTTTTT | CASTTGMNTGELFF
. | . | TRBJ2-3 | TRBV3-1/TRBV3-2 | TGTGCCAGCAGCCAAAGGACACGAAGCACAGATACGCAGTATTTT | CASSQRTRSTDTQYF
TRBD2 | once | TRBJ2-5 | TRBV7-9 | TGTGCCAGCAGCAGAATCATAGCGGGAGGGCAAGAGACCCAGTACTTC | CASSRIIAGGQETQYF
TRBD2 | . | TRBJ2-1 | TRBV20-1 | TGCAGTGCTAGTCCATTGCCAGGACTAGCGGGGGCCAGCTCCTACAATGAGCAGTTCTTC | CSASPLPGLAGASSYNEQFF
. | . | TRBJ2-3 | TRBV5-1 | TGCGCCAGCAGCACCCCGGGACACACAGGCACAGATACGCAGTATTTT | CASSTPGHTGTDTQYF
. | . | TRBJ2-5 | TRBV5-1 | TGCGCCAGCAGCAGGACTCTACAAGAGACCCAGTACTTC | CASSRTLQETQYF
. | . | TRBJ2-5 | TRBV18 | TGTGCCAGCTCACCACGGGCCACAGAGACCCAGTACTTC | CASSPRATETQYF
. | . | TRBJ2-5 | TRBV14 | TGTGCCAGCAGCCAACCCGGAGGGGAGACCCAGTACTTC | CASSQPGGETQYF
. | . | TRBJ2-4 | TRBV7-2 | TGTGCCAGCAGCCCCGCGGTAGCCAAAAACATTCAGTACTTC | CASSPAVAKNIQYF
. | few | TRBJ2-7 | TRBV13 | TGTGCCAGCAGCTTACGACAGGGGAGGTATGGGAGGGTTCCCTACGAGCAGTACTTC | CASSLRQGRYGRVPYEQYF
. | . | TRBJ2-5 | TRBV7-2 | TGTGCCAGCAGCCCGGGACATCAAGAGACCCAGTACTTC | CASSPGHQETQYF
TRBD2 | . | TRBJ2-1 | TRBV7-7 | TGTGCCAGCAGCTTTCGTCTAGCGGGGTACAATGAGCAGTTCTTC | CASSFRLAGYNEQFF
. | . | TRBJ1-1 | TRBV7-2 | TGTGCCAGCAGCTTAGCCGTGACAGACACTGAAGCTTTCTTT | CASSLAVTDTEAFF
TRBD1 | . | TRBJ1-4 | TRBV6-5 | TGTGCCAGCAACAGGGGGCGGGATGAAAAACTGTTTTTT | CASNRGRDEKLFF
TRBD1 | few | TRBJ2-7 | TRBV10-1 | TGCGCCAGCAGTACCCGACAGGGCCATGAGCAGTACTTC | CASSTRQGHEQYF
TRBD2 | . | TRBJ2-3 | TRBV11-2 | TGTGCCAGCAGCCCGCTGTGGGCGGGAGAAAAAGATACGCAGTATTTT | CASSPLWAGEKDTQYF
. | . | TRBJ1-1 | TRBV7-9 | TGTGCCAGCAGCTTAGCAGCGGGTTTGAACACTGAAGCTTTCTTT | CASSLAAGLNTEAFF
. | . | TRBJ1-2 | TRBV5-1 | TGCGCCAGCAGCTTAGGGGCTGGTCCCTATGGCTACACCTTC | CASSLGAGPYGYTF
TRBD1 | . | TRBJ1-2 | TRBV9 | TGTGCCAGCAGCCCGAGTCTGGGGACAGGGATTGGCTACACCTTC | CASSPSLGTGIGYTF
TRBD1 | . | TRBJ2-5 | TRBV7-6 | TGTGCCAGCAGCAGCCCCACAGGGGGCTGGGAGACCCAGTACTTC | CASSSPTGGWETQYF